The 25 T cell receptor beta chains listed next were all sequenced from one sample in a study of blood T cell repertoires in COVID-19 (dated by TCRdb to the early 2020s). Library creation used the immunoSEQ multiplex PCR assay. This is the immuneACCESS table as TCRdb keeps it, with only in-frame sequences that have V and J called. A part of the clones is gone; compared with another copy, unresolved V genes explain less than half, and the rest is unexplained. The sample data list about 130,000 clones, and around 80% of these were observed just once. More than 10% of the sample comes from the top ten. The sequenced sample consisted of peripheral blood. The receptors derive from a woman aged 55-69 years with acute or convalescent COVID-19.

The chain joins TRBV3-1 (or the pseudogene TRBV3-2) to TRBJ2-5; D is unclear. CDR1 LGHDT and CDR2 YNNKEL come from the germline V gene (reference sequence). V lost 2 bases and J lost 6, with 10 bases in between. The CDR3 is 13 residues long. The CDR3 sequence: CASSQLIEKTQYF. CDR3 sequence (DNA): TGTGCCAGCAGCCAACTTATCGAGAAGACCCAGTACTTC.

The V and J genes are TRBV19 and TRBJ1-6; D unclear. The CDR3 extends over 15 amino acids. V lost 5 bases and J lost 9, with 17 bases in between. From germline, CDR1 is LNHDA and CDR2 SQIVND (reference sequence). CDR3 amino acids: CASSAGTLERSPLHF. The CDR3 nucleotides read TGTGCCAGTAGTGCTGGAACCCTAGAACGTTCACCCCTCCACTTT.

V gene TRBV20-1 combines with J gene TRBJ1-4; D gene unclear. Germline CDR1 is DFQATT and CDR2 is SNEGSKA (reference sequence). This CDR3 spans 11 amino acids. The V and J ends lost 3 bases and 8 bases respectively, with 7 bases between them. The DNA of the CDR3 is TGCAGTGCTAGTTCGCGGGAAAAACTGTTTTTT. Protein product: CSASSREKLFF.

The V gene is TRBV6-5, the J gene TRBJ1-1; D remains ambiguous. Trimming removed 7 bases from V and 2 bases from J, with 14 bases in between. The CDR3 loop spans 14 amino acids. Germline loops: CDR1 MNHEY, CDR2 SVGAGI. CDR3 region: CASTSGRGNTEAFF. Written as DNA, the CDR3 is TGTGCCAGCACCTCCGGGAGAGGTAACACTGAAGCTTTCTTT.

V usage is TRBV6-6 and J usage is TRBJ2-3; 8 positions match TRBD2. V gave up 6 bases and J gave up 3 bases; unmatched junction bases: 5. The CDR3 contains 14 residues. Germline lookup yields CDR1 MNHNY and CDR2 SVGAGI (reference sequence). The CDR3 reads CASRRGGNTDTQYF. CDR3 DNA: TGTGCCAGCAGGCGCGGGGGGAATACAGATACGCAGTATTTT.

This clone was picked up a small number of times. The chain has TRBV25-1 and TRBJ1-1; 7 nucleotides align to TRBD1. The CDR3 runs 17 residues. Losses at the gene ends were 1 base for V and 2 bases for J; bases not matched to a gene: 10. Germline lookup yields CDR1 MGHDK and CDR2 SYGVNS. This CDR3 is CASSEWNRGQANTEAFF. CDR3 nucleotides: TGTGCCAGCAGTGAATGGAACCGAGGACAGGCCAACACTGAAGCTTTCTTT.

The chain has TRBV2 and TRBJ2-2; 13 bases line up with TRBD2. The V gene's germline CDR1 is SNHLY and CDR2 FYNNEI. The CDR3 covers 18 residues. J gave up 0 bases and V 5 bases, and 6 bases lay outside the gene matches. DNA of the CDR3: TGTGCCAGCAGTTACCGACTAGCGGGGGGTCCGAACACCGGGGAGCTGTTTTTT. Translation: CASSYRLAGGPNTGELFF.

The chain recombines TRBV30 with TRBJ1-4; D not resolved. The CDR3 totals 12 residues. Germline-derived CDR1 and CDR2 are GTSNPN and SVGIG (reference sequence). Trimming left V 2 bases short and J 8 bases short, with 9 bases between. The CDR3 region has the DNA TGTGCCTGGAGTCGCCTGGGCGAAAAACTGTTTTTT. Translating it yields CAWSRLGEKLFF.

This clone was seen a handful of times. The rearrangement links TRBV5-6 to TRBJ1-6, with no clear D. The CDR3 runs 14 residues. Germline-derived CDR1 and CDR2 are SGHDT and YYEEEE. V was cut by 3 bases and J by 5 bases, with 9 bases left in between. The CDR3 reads CASSSRGNNSPLHF. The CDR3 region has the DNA TGTGCCAGCAGCTCCCGAGGGAATAATTCACCCCTCCACTTT.

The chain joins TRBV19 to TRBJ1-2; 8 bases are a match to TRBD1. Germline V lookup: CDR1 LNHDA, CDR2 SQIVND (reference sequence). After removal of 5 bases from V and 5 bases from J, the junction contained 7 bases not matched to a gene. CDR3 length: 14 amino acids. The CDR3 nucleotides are TGTGCCAGTAGTTCATCGGACAGGGCTTATGGCTACACCTTC. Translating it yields CASSSSDRAYGYTF.

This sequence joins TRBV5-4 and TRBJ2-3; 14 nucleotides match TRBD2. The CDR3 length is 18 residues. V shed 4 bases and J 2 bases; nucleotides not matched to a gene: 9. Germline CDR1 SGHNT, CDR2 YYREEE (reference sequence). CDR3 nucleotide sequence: TGTGCCAGCAGCCCGGGACTAGCGGGGGACCCGGCCACAGATACGCAGTATTTT. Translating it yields CASSPGLAGDPATDTQYF. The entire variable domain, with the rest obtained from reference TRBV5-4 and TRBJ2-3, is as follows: ETGVTQSPTHLIKTRGQQVTLRCSSQSGHNTVSWYQQALGQGPQFIFQYYREEENGRGNFPPRFSGLQFPNYSSELNVNALELDDSALYLCASSPGLAGDPATDTQYFGPGTRLTVL.

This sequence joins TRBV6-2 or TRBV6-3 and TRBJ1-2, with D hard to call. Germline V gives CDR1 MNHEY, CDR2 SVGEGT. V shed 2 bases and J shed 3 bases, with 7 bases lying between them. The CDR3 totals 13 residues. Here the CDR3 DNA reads TGTGCCAGCAGTTACCACTCCCACTATGGCTACACCTTC. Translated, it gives CASSYHSHYGYTF.

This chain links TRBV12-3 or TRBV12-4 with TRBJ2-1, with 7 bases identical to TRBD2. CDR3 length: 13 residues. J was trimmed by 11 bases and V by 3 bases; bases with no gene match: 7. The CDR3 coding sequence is TGTGCCAGCAGTTTGGGGGGGTCCAGGAAGCAGTTCTTC. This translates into CASSLGGSRKQFF.

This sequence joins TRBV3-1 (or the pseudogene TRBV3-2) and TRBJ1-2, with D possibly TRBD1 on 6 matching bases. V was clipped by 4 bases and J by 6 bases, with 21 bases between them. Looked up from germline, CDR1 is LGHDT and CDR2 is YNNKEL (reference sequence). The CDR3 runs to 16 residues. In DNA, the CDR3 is TGTGCCAGCAGCCCCCGAATGGGGGCGCAAGATCATGGCTACACCTTC. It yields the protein CASSPRMGAQDHGYTF.

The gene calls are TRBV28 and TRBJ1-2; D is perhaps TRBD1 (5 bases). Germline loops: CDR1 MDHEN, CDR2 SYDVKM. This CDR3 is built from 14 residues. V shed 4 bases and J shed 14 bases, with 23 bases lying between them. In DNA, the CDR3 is TGTGCCAGCAGTTCCCCGGGCAGGGAAAGGTTCGGGACCTTC. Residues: CASSSPGRERFGTF.

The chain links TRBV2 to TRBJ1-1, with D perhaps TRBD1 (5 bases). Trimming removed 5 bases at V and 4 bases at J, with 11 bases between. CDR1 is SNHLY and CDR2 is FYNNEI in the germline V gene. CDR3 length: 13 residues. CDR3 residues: CASSIQVPTEAFF. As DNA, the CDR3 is TGTGCCAGCAGTATACAGGTCCCCACTGAAGCTTTCTTT.

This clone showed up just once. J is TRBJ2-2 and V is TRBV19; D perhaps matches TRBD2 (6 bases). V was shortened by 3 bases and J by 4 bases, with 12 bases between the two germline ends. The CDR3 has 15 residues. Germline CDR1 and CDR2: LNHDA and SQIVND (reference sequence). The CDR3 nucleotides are TGTGCCAGTAGTATGGCCCTCGGGGGCACCGGGGAGCTGTTTTTT. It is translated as CASSMALGGTGELFF.

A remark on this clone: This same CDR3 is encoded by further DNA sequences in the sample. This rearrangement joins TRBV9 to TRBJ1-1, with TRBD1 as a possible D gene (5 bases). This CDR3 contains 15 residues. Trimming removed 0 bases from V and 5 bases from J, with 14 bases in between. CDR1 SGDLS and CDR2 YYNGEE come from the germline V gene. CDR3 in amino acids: CASSVDGRGETEAFF. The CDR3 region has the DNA TGTGCCAGCAGCGTAGACGGACGGGGGGAGACTGAAGCTTTCTTT.

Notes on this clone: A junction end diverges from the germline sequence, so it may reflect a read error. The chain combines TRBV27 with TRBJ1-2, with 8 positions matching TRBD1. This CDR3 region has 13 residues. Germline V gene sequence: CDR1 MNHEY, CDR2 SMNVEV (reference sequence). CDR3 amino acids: CASSFREPGQVLF. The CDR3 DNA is TGTGCCAGCAGTTTTCGCGAGCCGGGACAGGTGCTCTTC.

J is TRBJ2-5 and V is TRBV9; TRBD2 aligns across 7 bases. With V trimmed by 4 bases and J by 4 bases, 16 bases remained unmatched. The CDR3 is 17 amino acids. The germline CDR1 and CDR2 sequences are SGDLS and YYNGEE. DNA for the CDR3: TGTGCCAGCAGCTTCCGGGGGGTCCGTGGAGGAGGAGAGACCCAGTACTTC. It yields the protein CASSFRGVRGGGETQYF. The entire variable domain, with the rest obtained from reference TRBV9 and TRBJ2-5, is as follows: DSGVTQTPKHLITATGQRVTLRCSPRSGDLSVYWYQQSLDQGLQFLIQYYNGEERAKGNILERFSAQQFPDLHSELNLSSLELGDSALYFCASSFRGVRGGGETQYFGPGTRLLVL.

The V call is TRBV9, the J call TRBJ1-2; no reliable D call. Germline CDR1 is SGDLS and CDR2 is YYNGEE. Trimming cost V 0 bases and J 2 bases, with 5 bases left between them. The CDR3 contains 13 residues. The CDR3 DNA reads TGTGCCAGCAGCGTAGCAGGAAACTATGGCTACACCTTC. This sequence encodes CASSVAGNYGYTF.

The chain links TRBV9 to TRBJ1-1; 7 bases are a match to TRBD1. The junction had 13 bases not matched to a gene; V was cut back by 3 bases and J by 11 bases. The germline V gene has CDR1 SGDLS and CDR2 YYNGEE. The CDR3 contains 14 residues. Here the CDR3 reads CASSGPQGSRGAFF. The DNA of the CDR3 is TGTGCCAGCAGCGGCCCGCAGGGAAGCAGGGGGGCTTTCTTT.

CDR3 nucleotide sequence: TGTGCCAGCAGTGACCCGGACTATAGCAATCAGCCCCAGCATTTT. It yields the protein CASSDPDYSNQPQHF. This chain uses TRBV6-1 with TRBJ1-5; D not resolved. V lost 3 bases and J lost 0, with 9 bases in between. The germline CDR1 and CDR2 sequences are MNHNS and SASEGT. This CDR3 has 15 residues.

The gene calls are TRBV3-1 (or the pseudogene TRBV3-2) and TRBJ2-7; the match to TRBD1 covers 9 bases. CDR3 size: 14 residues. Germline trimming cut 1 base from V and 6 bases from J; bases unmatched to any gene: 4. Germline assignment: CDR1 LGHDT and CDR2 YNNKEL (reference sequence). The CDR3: CASSQGDREGEQYF. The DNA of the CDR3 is TGTGCCAGCAGCCAAGGGGACAGGGAGGGCGAGCAGTACTTC.

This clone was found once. The CDR3 reads CASSQGQGNSPLHF. CDR3 DNA: TGTGCCAGCAGCCAAGGACAGGGGAATTCACCCCTCCACTTT. The rearrangement joins TRBV7-6 to TRBJ1-6; TRBD1 matches 9 bases. In germline, CDR1 is SGHVS, CDR2 FNYEAQ. The CDR3 covers 14 residues. Trimming cost V 5 bases and J 7 bases; bases outside gene matches: 3.